This entry lists 13 T cell receptor beta chains sequenced from one sample in a study of blood T cell repertoires in COVID-19. The data were produced by immunoSEQ multiplex PCR, yet TCRdb's version contains in-frame clones alone and is incomplete. The sample has a few hundred thousand clones, around 92% seen once. Sequencing was done on a sample of peripheral blood. All receptors come from a young man who had recovered from COVID-19.

This chain joins TRBV6-5 and TRBJ1-5; D is ambiguous. Germline CDR1 is MNHEY and CDR2 is SVGAGI. V lost 8 bases and J lost 0, with 8 bases in between. The CDR3 is made up of 13 amino acids. The CDR3 region has the DNA TGTGCCAGCGCCGGTAATAGCAATCAGCCCCAGCATTTT. It translates to CASAGNSNQPQHF.

The V and J genes are TRBV27 and TRBJ1-4, with D possibly being TRBD1 (5 bases). The V end lost 2 bases, the J end lost 4 bases, and 8 bases lay between the germline ends. From germline, CDR1 is MNHEY and CDR2 SMNVEV (reference sequence). The CDR3 spans 14 residues. The CDR3 region is CASSLGGGNEKLFF. In DNA, the CDR3 is TGTGCCAGCAGTTTAGGGGGGGGTAATGAAAAACTGTTTTTT.

The J gene is TRBJ2-1, the V gene TRBV5-1; 13 nucleotides match TRBD2. CDR1 and CDR2 from the germline V gene are SGHRS and YFSETQ. CDR3 length: 15 amino acids. The trim removed 5 bases at V and 5 bases at J, leaving 4 bases unmatched. The chain's CDR3 is CASSYTSGRDNEQFF. CDR3 DNA sequence: TGCGCCAGCAGTTACACTAGCGGGAGGGACAATGAGCAGTTCTTC.

The chain recombines TRBV3-1 (or the pseudogene TRBV3-2) with TRBJ2-5, with 10 nucleotides matching TRBD2. CDR3 length: 17 residues. Germline loops: CDR1 LGHDT, CDR2 YNNKEL (reference sequence). The V and J ends lost 0 bases and 3 bases, in that order; junction bases with no gene match: 7. CDR3: CASSQDTLAGAEETQYF. In nucleotides, the CDR3 is TGTGCCAGCAGCCAAGATACCCTAGCGGGGGCAGAAGAGACCCAGTACTTC.

The chain combines TRBV11-2 with TRBJ2-3, with TRBD2 matching 13 bases. The V and J ends lost 5 bases and 2 bases, in that order; junction bases with no gene match: 4. Germline CDR1 and CDR2: SGHAT and FQNNGV. The CDR3 consists of 16 residues. The CDR3 sequence is CASSPLAGGNTDTQYF. CDR3 bases: TGTGCCAGCAGCCCACTAGCGGGGGGGAACACAGATACGCAGTATTTT.

This sequence joins TRBV7-9 and TRBJ1-5; no definite D call. Trimming removed 1 base at V and 5 bases at J, with 15 bases between. Germline assignment: CDR1 SEHNR and CDR2 FQNEAQ (reference sequence). This CDR3 is 16 amino acids long. The CDR3 sequence is CASSLEVVGSDQPQHF. CDR3 sequence (DNA): TGTGCCAGCAGCTTAGAGGTAGTGGGGAGTGATCAGCCCCAGCATTTT. Together with reference TRBV7-9 and TRBJ1-5, the CDR3 gives the full variable domain: DTGVSQNPRHKITKRGQNVTFRCDPISEHNRLYWYRQTLGQGPEFLTYFQNEAQLEKSRLLSDRFSAERPKGSFSTLEIQRTEQGDSAMYLCASSLEVVGSDQPQHFGDGTRLSIL.

The rearrangement links TRBV20-1 to TRBJ2-5, with 9 positions matching TRBD2. The V and J ends lost 3 bases and 2 bases, in that order; junction bases with no gene match: 7. The CDR3 runs 15 residues. CDR1 DFQATT and CDR2 SNEGSKA come from the germline V gene (reference sequence). CDR3 sequence reads: CSASEAGGTQETQYF. CDR3 in DNA: TGCAGTGCTAGTGAAGCGGGAGGCACTCAAGAGACCCAGTACTTC.

This clone has only a few counts. The chain has TRBV9 and TRBJ1-1; TRBD1 is a possible D gene (6 bases). Germline values: CDR1 SGDLS, CDR2 YYNGEE. V lost 1 base, J lost 4 bases, and 11 bases lay in between. The CDR3 is made up of 14 amino acids. For the CDR3, the DNA is TGTGCCAGCAGCGTATCCGGGGGGCGCACTGAAGCTTTCTTT. This sequence encodes CASSVSGGRTEAFF. The full variable domain, in which reference TRBV9 and TRBJ1-1 provide the parts outside the CDR3, is DSGVTQTPKHLITATGQRVTLRCSPRSGDLSVYWYQQSLDQGLQFLIQYYNGEERAKGNILERFSAQQFPDLHSELNLSSLELGDSALYFCASSVSGGRTEAFFGQGTRLTVV.

The genes are TRBV5-1 and TRBJ2-7; 9 positions agree with TRBD2. Germline CDR1 and CDR2: SGHRS and YFSETQ. V was pared by 2 bases and J by 5 bases, with 14 bases of the junction left unmatched. CDR3 length equals 17 residues. DNA for the CDR3: TGCGCCAGCAGCTTTGGGCTAGCGGGGAAATACCCCCACGAGCAGTACTTC. Its protein product is CASSFGLAGKYPHEQYF.

V and J are TRBV19 and TRBJ1-5; 8 nucleotides line up with TRBD1. The germline V gene has CDR1 LNHDA and CDR2 SQIVND (reference sequence). V shed 6 bases, J shed 3 bases, and the junction held 13 bases outside the gene matches. This CDR3 is 17 amino acids long. The CDR3 coding sequence is TGTGCCAGTAGCCCAGGACAGGGAGGGTGGCACAATCAGCCCCAGCATTTT. This translates into CASSPGQGGWHNQPQHF.

The gene calls are TRBV7-3 and TRBJ1-3, with a possible D match to TRBD1 (5 bases). The CDR3 is 14 amino acids. CDR1 and CDR2 from the germline V gene are SGHTA and FQGTGA. V lost 4 bases to trimming and J lost 2 bases, with 9 bases between them. Here the CDR3 DNA reads TGTGCCAGCAGCTCGACAGCGACTGGAAACACCATATATTTT. It yields the protein CASSSTATGNTIYF. The variable domain in full, with the rest retrieved from reference TRBV7-3 and TRBJ1-3, is GAGVSQTPSNKVTEKGKYVELRCDPISGHTALYWYRQSLGQGPEFLIYFQGTGAADDSGLPNDRFFAVRPEGSVSTLKIQRTERGDSAVYLCASSSTATGNTIYFGEGSWLTVV.

The chain carries TRBV4-1 and TRBJ1-1; D is uncertain. The CDR3 loop spans 14 amino acids. V was pared by 0 bases and J by 5 bases, with 10 bases between. Germline CDR1 is MGHRA and CDR2 is YSYEKL. The CDR3 sequence: CASSQERESTEAFF. The CDR3 DNA sequence: TGCGCCAGCAGCCAAGAACGAGAAAGTACTGAAGCTTTCTTT.

The chain joins TRBV5-1 to TRBJ2-1; 9 bases map to TRBD1. This CDR3 is built from 13 residues. Germline CDR1 and CDR2: SGHRS and YFSETQ. The V gene end was trimmed by 4 bases and the J gene end by 8 bases; junction bases not matched to a gene: 4. The CDR3 loop is CASSLRDRDEQFF. The CDR3, as DNA: TGCGCCAGCAGCCTTAGGGACAGGGATGAGCAGTTCTTC. Based on the CDR3 plus reference TRBV5-1 and TRBJ2-1, the full variable domain is KAGVTQTPRYLIKTRGQQVTLSCSPISGHRSVSWYQQTPGQGLQFLFEYFSETQRNKGNFPGRFSGRQFSNSRSEMNVSTLELGDSALYLCASSLRDRDEQFFGPGTRLTVL.